This T cell receptor beta chain was profiled in a study of siplizumab effects on memory and regulatory T cells. On this clone itself: Antigen unknown.

Some clones are missing from TCRdb's copy, which holds only in-frame ones; the method was immunoSEQ multiplex PCR. The top ten hold approximately 1.4% of the sample, which has under 100,000 clones, 85% to 95% seen once. The V gene's germline CDR1 is SGDLS and CDR2 YYNGEE. Trimming took 4 bases from V and 2 from J, leaving 16 bases between them. This CDR3 spans 16 amino acids. Study-wide points: Memory T cells appeared less diverse than naive cells, which seemed to contribute substantially to alloresponse. Alloreactive sequences that could be traced to unstimulated CD4+ memory cells showed a significant reduction under siplizumab. The majority of clones, roughly 80-95% of proliferating CD4+ or CD8+ clones, lacked an assignable naive or memory phenotype.

The receptor was derived from a human donor in good health. This chain joins TRBV9 and TRBJ1-3; D is ambiguous. The material sequenced was non-Treg CD4+ T cells sorted from blood. The chain's CDR3 is CASSPSFREAGNTIYF. In DNA, the CDR3 is TGTGCCAGCAGCCCAAGTTTCCGAGAGGCTGGAAACACCATATATTTT.